One T cell receptor beta chain is described in this entry. The sample is drawn from a study of blood T cell repertoires in COVID-19. Per the original methods: It was from reference gene primer amplification that nucleated cell counts were estimated. The table came from immunoSEQ multiplex PCR; TCRdb's copy has only in-frame clones and leaves some out. D and trimming were read from the DNA, whereas the V and J calls and clone size are those reported in that table. The repertoire holds about 92,000 clones, with around 88% as singletons. In germline, CDR1 is LNHNV, CDR2 YYDKDF (reference sequence). V lost 2 bases, J lost 6 bases, and 17 bases lay in between. This CDR3 comprises 15 residues.

Sequencing was carried out using peripheral blood. This receptor was obtained from a woman in her sixties or seventies with COVID-19, enrolled during active disease. J is TRBJ2-7 and V is TRBV15, with a weak D call TRBD2 (5 bases). CDR3 sequence (DNA): TGTGCCACCAGCAGATCCCTGCCCCCCCGGGGCGAGCAGTACTTC. It codes for CATSRSLPPRGEQYF.